The sequence of this T cell receptor (beta chain) was determined in a study of cytomegalovirus exposure and HLA in healthy donors. Study at large: Researchers previously reported finding roughly 120 million unique TCR beta sequences from approximately 200 million T cells.

Use of 60 Vbeta and 13 Jbeta primers characterized the PCR. Some clones are missing from TCRdb's copy, which holds only in-frame ones; the method was immunoSEQ multiplex PCR. Among more than 70,000 clones listed, around four fifths were seen once. V was shortened by 0 bases and J by 2 bases, with 5 bases between the two germline ends. The CDR3 consists of 13 residues. Germline loops: CDR1 SGHNT, CDR2 YYREEE (reference sequence). The sample taken for sequencing was PBMCs. The V and J genes are TRBV5-4 and TRBJ1-2; D possibly corresponds to TRBD1 (5 bases). The source is a boy younger than 18 in good health and CMV-seronegative. The CDR3 protein is CASSLEGNYGYTF. Here the CDR3 DNA reads TGTGCCAGCAGCTTGGAGGGGAACTATGGCTACACCTTC.